This T cell receptor (beta chain) came from a study of monozygotic twins with cystic fibrosis. In this sample, this clone turned up once. The target antigen is unknown. Overall study results and limits: Low clonality (median roughly 0.0099) suggested a mostly naive repertoire. V usage most resembled the co-twin in 13 of 16 pairs. Nucleotide-identical clonotype sharing was significantly higher within monozygotic CF twin pairs than between unrelated CF individuals.

The table came from immunoSEQ multiplex PCR; TCRdb's copy has only in-frame clones and leaves some out. The data show about 36,000 clones, just over 90% seen once. The V gene's germline CDR1 is SGHRS and CDR2 YFSETQ. The CDR3 covers 11 residues. Trimming left V 6 bases short and J 7 bases short, with 8 bases between. This chain uses TRBV5-1 with TRBJ2-1, with D perhaps being TRBD1 or TRBD2 (5 bases each). The sample was blood. This clonotype originated in a boy aged 2 to 9 with cystic fibrosis. CDR3: CASNGANEQFF. CDR3 nucleotides: TGCGCCAGCAACGGGGCGAATGAGCAGTTCTTC.